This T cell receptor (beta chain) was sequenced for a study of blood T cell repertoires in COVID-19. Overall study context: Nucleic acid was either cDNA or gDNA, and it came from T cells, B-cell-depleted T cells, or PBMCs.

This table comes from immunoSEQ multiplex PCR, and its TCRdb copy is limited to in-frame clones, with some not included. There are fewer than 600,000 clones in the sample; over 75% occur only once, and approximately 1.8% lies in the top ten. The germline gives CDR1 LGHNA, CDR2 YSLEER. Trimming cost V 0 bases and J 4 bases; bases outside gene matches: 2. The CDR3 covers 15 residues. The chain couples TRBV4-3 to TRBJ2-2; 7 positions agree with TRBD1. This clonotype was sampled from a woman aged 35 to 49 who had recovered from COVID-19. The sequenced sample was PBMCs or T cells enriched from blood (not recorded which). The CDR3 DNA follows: TGCGCCAGCAGCCAAGAAGGGGGCATCACCGGGGAGCTGTTTTTT. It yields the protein CASSQEGGITGELFF.